Listed here are 20 T cell receptor beta chains from one sample, sequenced in a study of CD8 T cells in Susac syndrome. The RNA input was about 0.5 to 1 ug, and it was reverse transcribed with random hexamers. MiXCR, applied by TCRdb to the immunoSEQ multiplex PCR reads, yields one record per CDR3 protein. The table lists approximately 190,000 distinct CDR3 sequences, approximately 93% of them singletons. The specimen sequenced was CD4+ T cells from PBMCs. The receptors here all came from a human donor in good health.

This sequence joins TRBV3-1 and TRBJ2-1; TRBD2 matches 7 bases. CDR3 size: 16 residues. Looked up from germline, CDR1 is LGHDT and CDR2 is YNNKEL (reference sequence). Unmatched junction bases numbered 13, after V lost 4 bases and J lost 7 bases. CDR3 bases: TGTGCCAGCAGCCTTTGGGTGGGGAGGGGAGTAAATGAGCAGTTCTTC. Translating gives CASSLWVGRGVNEQFF.

This chain connects TRBV7-3 to TRBJ1-1; 8 bases are shared with TRBD1. The germline V gene has CDR1 SGHTA and CDR2 FQGTGA. V dropped 7 bases and J dropped 1; count of bases not matched to a gene: 5. This CDR3 comprises 14 residues. The CDR3 coding sequence is TGTGCCAGCAAACCGGGACAGGCGAACACTGAAGCTTTCTTT. Amino acid sequence: CASKPGQANTEAFF.

CDR3 amino acids: CASSLTEQGGTEAFF. In DNA form, the CDR3 reads TGCGCCAGCAGCTTGACAGAACAGGGGGGCACTGAAGCTTTCTTT. The J gene is TRBJ1-1, the V gene TRBV5-1; 8 bases map to TRBD1. The CDR3 has 15 amino acids. V shed 1 base, J shed 4 bases, and the junction held 6 bases outside the gene matches. Germline V CDR1 and CDR2: SGHRS, YFSETQ.

This rearrangement joins TRBV29-1 to TRBJ1-1; no firm D call. The V gene's germline CDR1 is SQVTM and CDR2 ANQGSEA. There are 13 residues in the CDR3. Deletions cut 3 bases from V and 0 bases from J, with 8 bases between. This chain's CDR3 is CSVDTQLNTEAFF. DNA for the CDR3: TGCAGCGTTGACACACAGCTGAACACTGAAGCTTTCTTT.

This chain uses TRBV7-9 with TRBJ2-5, with D perhaps given as TRBD1 or TRBD2 (5 bases each). Trimming pared 5 bases from V and 3 bases from J, leaving 13 bases between. The CDR3 consists of 14 residues. The germline gives CDR1 SEHNR, CDR2 FQNEAQ (reference sequence). The CDR3 loop reads CASSRDRGEETQYF. DNA for the CDR3: TGTGCCAGCAGCCGCGATCGAGGGGAAGAGACCCAGTACTTC.

The chain combines TRBV6-1 with TRBJ1-6; weak D call: TRBD1 (5 bases). The CDR3 consists of 16 residues. Germline CDR1 reads MNHNS; CDR2 reads SASEGT. The V gene lost 0 bases and the J gene lost 7 bases, with 13 bases spanning the gap. As DNA, the CDR3 is TGTGCCAGCAGTGAAGCACGAGGGGCGCCAAATTCACCCCTCCACTTT. It yields the protein CASSEARGAPNSPLHF.

This chain connects TRBV28 to TRBJ1-5, with D unresolved. CDR1 MDHEN and CDR2 SYDVKM come from the germline V gene. V lost 7 bases, J lost 0 bases, and 10 bases lay in between. This CDR3 contains 14 residues. CDR3 region: CASIRTLSNQPQHF. The CDR3, as DNA: TGTGCCAGCATCCGGACCCTTAGCAATCAGCCCCAGCATTTT.

The chain carries TRBV6-2 or TRBV6-3 and TRBJ2-7; a weak D match, TRBD1 (6 bases). Germline CDR1 is MNHEY and CDR2 is SVGEGT. The CDR3 has 14 residues. The V and J ends lost 6 bases and 2 bases respectively, with 14 bases between them. CDR3 coding DNA: TGTGCCAGCAGATCTTCAGGGGCACCCTACGAGCAGTACGTC. Amino acids: CASRSSGAPYEQYV.

The chain carries TRBV18 and TRBJ1-6; D is unclear. The CDR3 is 13 amino acids. CDR1 and CDR2 (germline): KGHSH, LQKENI. V lost 8 bases and J lost 3, with 8 bases in between. The CDR3 region is CASRGRYNSPLHF. The DNA of the CDR3 is TGTGCCAGCCGAGGGCGCTATAATTCACCCCTCCACTTT.

The gene calls are TRBV19 and TRBJ2-7, with D tentatively TRBD2 (5 bases). V lost 5 bases and J 3 bases, leaving 23 bases between the germline ends. The length of the CDR3 is 17 residues. From germline, CDR1 is LNHDA and CDR2 SQIVND (reference sequence). The CDR3 region is CASSGVAGRQSRYEQYF. In DNA form, the CDR3 reads TGTGCCAGTAGTGGCGTGGCGGGTCGGCAGTCACGCTACGAGCAGTACTTC.

The V gene is TRBV5-1, the J gene TRBJ2-5, with 8 nucleotides matching TRBD1. Germline CDR1 SGHRS, CDR2 YFSETQ. The junction had 5 bases not matched to a gene; V was cut back by 3 bases and J by 4 bases. The CDR3 has 14 residues. CDR3 nucleotide sequence: TGCGCCAGCAGCTCCCAGGGGGCGCGAGAGACCCAGTACTTC. Its translation: CASSSQGARETQYF.

The rearrangement uses TRBV7-2 and TRBJ1-3; unclear D gene. Trimming stripped 5 bases from V and 0 bases from J, with 11 bases between. The CDR3 is made up of 15 amino acids. CDR1 and CDR2 (germline): SGHTA, FQGNSA. As DNA, the CDR3 is TGTGCCAGCAGCCTCACGGGGAGCTCTGGAAACACCATATATTTT. As protein: CASSLTGSSGNTIYF. The variable domain in full, completed from reference TRBV7-2 and TRBJ1-3, reads GAGVSQSPSNKVTEKGKDVELRCDPISGHTALYWYRQSLGQGLEFLIYFQGNSAPDKSGLPSDRFSAERTGGSVSTLTIQRTQQEDSAVYLCASSLTGSSGNTIYFGEGSWLTVV.

This chain links TRBV18 with TRBJ1-5, with TRBD1 matching over 7 bases. The V gene end was trimmed by 3 bases and the J gene end by 0 bases; junction bases not matched to a gene: 11. This CDR3 is built from 18 residues. CDR1 is KGHSH, CDR2 LQKENI, per germline. DNA for the CDR3: TGTGCCAGCTCACCGGGGGGACAGCCGCCGTATAGCAATCAGCCCCAGCATTTT. It is translated as CASSPGGQPPYSNQPQHF.

The chain uses TRBV5-1 and TRBJ1-2, with D possibly being TRBD1 (6 bases). Trimming stripped 0 bases from V and 7 bases from J, with 10 bases between. The CDR3 loop spans 13 amino acids. In germline, CDR1 is SGHRS, CDR2 YFSETQ. CDR3 residues: CASSLEQGTGYTF. The CDR3 coding sequence is TGCGCCAGCAGCTTGGAACAGGGCACTGGCTACACCTTC.

The chain joins TRBV2 to TRBJ1-2; no definite D call. This CDR3 spans 13 amino acids. The V end lost 3 bases, the J end lost 8 bases, and 13 bases lay between the germline ends. Germline assignment: CDR1 SNHLY and CDR2 FYNNEI. CDR3 residues: CASSDSAVYGYTF. CDR3 coding DNA: TGTGCCAGCAGTGACAGCGCGGTGTACGGCTACACCTTC.

This chain links TRBV20-1 with TRBJ2-3; the D gene could be TRBD1 or TRBD2 (5 bases each). The CDR3 length is 13 residues. Between the trimmed V and J ends, which lost 5 bases and 0 bases, there was a span of 9 bases. The germline CDR1 and CDR2 sequences are DFQATT and SNEGSKA (reference sequence). The CDR3, as DNA: TGCAGTGCTCAGAGGGGTAGCACAGATACGCAGTATTTT. Translated: CSAQRGSTDTQYF.

The V and J genes are TRBV6-1 and TRBJ2-1, with D perhaps assigned TRBD1 or TRBD2 (6 bases each). The CDR3 totals 12 residues. Germline lookup yields CDR1 MNHNS and CDR2 SASEGT. The CDR3 here is CAGGSSYNEQFF. In DNA, the CDR3 is TGTGCGGGGGGCAGTTCCTACAATGAGCAGTTCTTC.

This clonotype was found once. This chain links TRBV7-3 with TRBJ2-1; TRBD1 is a possible D gene (6 bases). The V end lost 9 bases, the J end lost 6 bases, and 15 bases lay between the germline ends. CDR1 SGHTA and CDR2 FQGTGA come from the germline V gene. The CDR3 sequence is 13 residues long. The CDR3 DNA reads TGTGCCAGTTCCAGGGGTCTCGGCAATGAGCAGTTCTTC. It is translated as CASSRGLGNEQFF.

V and J are TRBV7-8 and TRBJ2-7; the D gene is possibly TRBD2 (5 bases). The V and J ends lost 7 bases and 6 bases respectively, with 22 bases between them. The CDR3 contains 15 residues. CDR1 is SGHVS and CDR2 is FQNEAQ in the germline V gene. The CDR3 nucleotides read TGTGCCAGCAAGGAATTCGGGGTCCACCTTGGCGAGCAGTACGTC. Translation: CASKEFGVHLGEQYV.

The chain has TRBV14 and TRBJ2-5, with D possibly matching TRBD1 (6 bases). Germline V lookup: CDR1 SGHDN, CDR2 FVKESK. This CDR3 spans 14 amino acids. V was clipped by 4 bases and J by 1 base, with 10 bases between them. The CDR3 sequence: CASSPLDSQETQYF. The CDR3 nucleotides are TGTGCCAGCAGCCCCTTGGACAGCCAAGAGACCCAGTACTTC.